This T cell receptor (beta chain) was sequenced during a study of human T cells and chemical hapten exposure (dated by TCRdb to 2020 to 2023). Regarding the complete study: For sensitization, 2% DPC in acetone was applied to an approximately 2 cm by approximately 2 cm area of upper inner arm skin. Patch testing on the upper back used Finn chambers containing 0.01% DPC, with scoring done after 6 days according to International Contact Dermatitis Research Group standards. For TCR sequencing, blood came from approximately 29 alopecia patients at anywhere from one to four time points (pre-sensitization, 2, 6 and 24 weeks). The study tracked peripheral blood TCR repertoire changes in vivo during primary and secondary sensitization to the hapten diphenylcyclopropenone (DPC) in alopecia patients. Patient blood was sampled pre-sensitization (week 0) and at 2, 6 and about 24 weeks after DPC sensitization. The mostly female patient cohort included alopecia areata with under or over 50% scalp involvement, alopecia totalis and alopecia universalis. The libraries were sequenced as a pool, and the TCR yield per sample differed mostly because of small variations in library volumes within the pool. Patients additionally received weekly therapeutic DPC doses to the scalp throughout the approximately 22-week study period. Broader findings and caveats from the paper: Patch test score was positively correlated with the number of PT1 expanded TCRs, with significance at thresholds 8, 16 and 32 but not at 4. The number of TCRs above 1 in 1000 frequency did not change with DPC sensitization; there was no evidence of global repertoire structure alterations. After repeated subsampling, changes were observed in the strength of the expansion versus patch-test correlation and in the threshold at which the correlation became significant. Significantly more large CDR3 similarity clusters were formed by expanded TCRs than by pre-sensitization or healthy control sets, consistent with antigen-driven responses. All patients had alopecia, a presumed autoimmune disease, so their immune response might differ from that of healthy individuals.

The CDR3 spans 14 residues, from the cysteine through the phenylalanine. Just CDR3 DNA is preserved here, 42 bases in frame from base 1. CDR1 and CDR2 were assigned from the germline V gene as SGHVS and FNYEAQ. After removal of 4 bases from V and 3 bases from J, the junction retains 4 bases not matched to a gene. This clonotype has more than one count but fewer than ten. The antigen it binds to is not known. Nothing much larger sits one base from this clone, and base qualities are not available. The receptor library was made with RACE. The listed sequencing device is NextSeq 500. During library preparation, unique molecular identifiers were attached to individual cDNA molecules so that TCRs could be counted in a quantitative, reproducible way. For every blood RNA sample, sequencing covered both the TCR alpha and TCR beta chains. The paper's data handling went like this. Samples had a median of roughly 98,000 TCRs, with a range from roughly 20,000 to 690,600. The Decombinator software suite was used to annotate V, J and CDR3 in the TCR reads. For the PS versus PT1 abundance plots, all samples were subsampled to the same number of TCRs (28,000). Expanded TCRs were defined as absent before sensitization and observed at least eight times at the 2-week time point. In TCRdb, the public reads were trimmed at Q25 with fastp and aligned with MiXCR, with productive beta chains retained. Under each unique CDR3 protein, matching rows form one entry showing the most common genes and DNA. The V and J calls follow TCRdb's processing rather than the paper's. The sample table contains over 35,000 distinct CDR3 sequences; only one count was recorded for over 9.5% of them. The top ten clones comprise about 6.5% of the sample.

The time point label, read with the paper, signifies: pre-sensitization, week 0. The treatment or condition label of this sample denotes: therapeutic diphenylcyclopropenone sensitization with weekly scalp DPC. At each patch-test visit, blood was drawn before the patch test was applied. To be eligible, patients had to be aged 18 to 70, diagnosed with alopecia and judged suitable for DPC therapy, while pregnant patients were excluded. Unfractionated whole blood was collected in Tempus Blood RNA tubes, and total RNA was extracted from that blood. This clonotype originated in a young man with alopecia areata. Some clones in this sample may be carry-over from other donors' samples. The chain uses TRBV7-6 and TRBJ2-3; 7 junctional bases match TRBD1. The material sequenced was whole blood, taken in connection with sensitization to the hapten diphenylcyclopropenone (DPC). The DNA reads as follows: TGTGCCAGCAGCTCTAACAGGGGTACAGATACGCAGTATTTT. Its translation reads: CASSSNRGTDTQYF.